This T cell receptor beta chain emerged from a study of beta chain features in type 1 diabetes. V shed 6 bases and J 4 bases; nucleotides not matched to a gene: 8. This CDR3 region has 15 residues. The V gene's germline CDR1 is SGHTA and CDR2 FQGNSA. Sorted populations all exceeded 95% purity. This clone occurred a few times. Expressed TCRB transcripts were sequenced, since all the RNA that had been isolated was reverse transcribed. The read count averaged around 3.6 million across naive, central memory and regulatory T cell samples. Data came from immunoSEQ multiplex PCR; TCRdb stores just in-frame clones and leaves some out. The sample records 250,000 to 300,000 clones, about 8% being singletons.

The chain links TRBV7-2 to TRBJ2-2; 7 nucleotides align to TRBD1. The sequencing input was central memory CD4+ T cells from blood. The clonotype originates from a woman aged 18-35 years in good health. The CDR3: CASSSTGPITGELFF. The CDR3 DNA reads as TGTGCCAGCAGTTCGACAGGGCCGATCACCGGGGAGCTGTTTTTT.